This entry lists 26 T cell receptor beta chains sequenced from one sample in a study of shared clonotypes between healthy human individuals. This table comes from immunoSEQ multiplex PCR, and its TCRdb copy is limited to in-frame clones, with some not included. Altogether roughly 1,500,000 clones are present, approximately 98% being singletons, with the ten largest covering roughly 0.42%. The sequenced material came from naive CD4+ T cells sorted from blood. Subset described: CD45RA+ positively selected. These receptors were taken from a man aged 25 to 40 in good health.

V usage is TRBV7-2 and J usage is TRBJ2-7; 11 bases line up with TRBD2. Per the germline V gene, CDR1 is SGHTA and CDR2 is FQGNSA. The trim removed 1 base at V and 0 bases at J, leaving 5 bases unmatched. This CDR3 contains 17 residues. The CDR3 is CASSLDGTSGLSYEQYF. CDR3 coding DNA: TGTGCCAGCAGCTTAGATGGGACTAGCGGACTCTCCTACGAGCAGTACTTC.

The chain employs TRBV9 and TRBJ2-2; a weak D match, TRBD2 (6 bases). V dropped 3 bases and J dropped 7 bases, with 16 bases sitting between them. Germline CDR1 and CDR2: SGDLS and YYNGEE. CDR3 length: 15 amino acids. Written as DNA, the CDR3 is TGTGCCAGCAGCGCCCAAGGGGCGGGAATCGGGGAGCTGTTTTTT. It translates to CASSAQGAGIGELFF.

This clone was counted a few times. The V gene is TRBV7-9, the J gene TRBJ1-5; no firm D call. The CDR3 consists of 12 residues. Looked up from germline, CDR1 is SEHNR and CDR2 is FQNEAQ (reference sequence). The V end lost 5 bases, the J end lost 4 bases, and 6 bases lay between the germline ends. For the CDR3, the DNA is TGTGCCAGCAGCCTCCTAAATCAGCCCCAGCATTTT. It codes for CASSLLNQPQHF.

Points on this clone: This same CDR3 is encoded by further DNA sequences in the sample. V is TRBV29-1 and J is TRBJ1-4; D call uncertain. CDR1 is SQVTM and CDR2 is ANQGSEA in the germline V gene. This CDR3 has 12 amino acids. Trimming took off 6 bases at V and 7 bases at J, with 12 bases between the two ends. The CDR3 DNA reads as TGCAGCGTGGGCCGGGAGGGTGAAAAACTGTTTTTT. Translation: CSVGREGEKLFF.

This clone occurred once. This chain joins TRBV7-3 and TRBJ2-1; D is possibly TRBD1 or TRBD2 (5 bases each). The CDR3 contains 13 residues. V was shortened by 4 bases and J by 5 bases, with 9 bases between the two germline ends. The germline gives CDR1 SGHTA, CDR2 FQGTGA. Here the CDR3 reads CASSWDQNNEQFF. CDR3 in DNA: TGTGCCAGCAGCTGGGACCAGAACAATGAGCAGTTCTTC. The full variable domain, rest sourced from reference TRBV7-3 and TRBJ2-1, is GAGVSQTPSNKVTEKGKYVELRCDPISGHTALYWYRQSLGQGPEFLIYFQGTGAADDSGLPNDRFFAVRPEGSVSTLKIQRTERGDSAVYLCASSWDQNNEQFFGPGTRLTVL.

This clone was seen a single time. The genes are TRBV30 and TRBJ2-7; possibly TRBD1 or TRBD2 for D (5 bases each). The CDR3 totals 12 residues. Germline assignment: CDR1 GTSNPN and CDR2 SVGIG (reference sequence). V was trimmed by 4 bases and J by 3 bases, leaving 10 bases between them. The CDR3 coding sequence is TGTGCCTGGAAGGGACGGTTCTACGAGCAGTACTTC. It is translated as CAWKGRFYEQYF.

In the case of this clone: The identical CDR3 is also encoded by other nucleotide sequences in the sample. The J gene is TRBJ2-7, the V gene TRBV20-1; 8 bases line up with TRBD1. The V gene end was trimmed by 3 bases and the J gene end by 9 bases; junction bases not matched to a gene: 4. CDR1 is DFQATT, CDR2 SNEGSKA, per germline (reference sequence). The length of the CDR3 is 11 residues. The CDR3 coding sequence is TGCAGTGCTAGGGACAGGGCCGGGCAGTACTTC. Protein sequence: CSARDRAGQYF.

This clone has a single count. The V gene is TRBV7-9, the J gene TRBJ2-7; 11 bases are shared with TRBD2. Looked up from germline, CDR1 is SEHNR and CDR2 is FQNEAQ (reference sequence). J lost 5 bases, V lost 2 bases, and 5 bases had no gene match. The CDR3 consists of 15 residues. CDR3 DNA sequence: TGTGCCAGCAGCTTAACTAGCGGGAGAAAGGACGAGCAGTACTTC. This translates into CASSLTSGRKDEQYF.

This sequence joins TRBV7-9 and TRBJ2-1, with D possibly matching TRBD2 (5 bases). This CDR3 is 13 amino acids long. CDR1 is SEHNR and CDR2 is FQNEAQ in the germline V gene (reference sequence). V lost 11 bases, J lost 5 bases, and 16 bases lay in between. The CDR3 is CAEVGVRDNEQFF. In DNA form, the CDR3 reads TGTGCCGAGGTCGGCGTGAGGGACAATGAGCAGTTCTTC.

The chain is built from TRBV10-3 and TRBJ1-2, with a possible D match to TRBD1 (6 bases). The V gene's germline CDR1 is ENHRY and CDR2 SYGVKD. This CDR3 comprises 14 residues. Trimming pared 4 bases from V and 8 bases from J, leaving 17 bases between. CDR3 DNA: TGTGCCATCAGTGCCCCCGGCAGGGGCGGCGGCTACACCTTC. Translating gives CAISAPGRGGGYTF.

The V gene is TRBV14, the J gene TRBJ2-2, with D tentatively TRBD1 (7 bases). The V end lost 3 bases, the J end lost 4 bases, and 12 bases lay between the germline ends. This CDR3 has 15 residues. Germline V lookup: CDR1 SGHDN, CDR2 FVKESK. The CDR3: CASSHPGGFTGELFF. The DNA for the CDR3 is TGTGCCAGCAGCCACCCAGGGGGGTTCACCGGGGAGCTGTTTTTT.

This sequence joins TRBV20-1 and TRBJ1-3; TRBD1 might be the D (6 bases). CDR1 is DFQATT, CDR2 SNEGSKA, per germline (reference sequence). The CDR3 is made up of 11 amino acids. Trimming cost V 5 bases and J 13 bases, with 15 bases left between them. CDR3 loop: CSAYRAGRIYF. CDR3 bases: TGCAGTGCTTACAGGGCCGGTAGGATATATTTT.

V gene TRBV7-9 combines with J gene TRBJ1-2; no clear D gene. This CDR3 spans 15 amino acids. Per the germline V gene, CDR1 is SEHNR and CDR2 is FQNEAQ (reference sequence). The V end lost 5 bases, the J end lost 7 bases, and 20 bases lay between the germline ends. CDR3 in amino acids: CASSPGGVFQSGYTF. The CDR3 DNA reads as TGTGCCAGCAGCCCAGGAGGAGTTTTCCAGAGTGGCTACACCTTC.

Concerning this clone itself: The sample holds other DNA sequences that translate to the same CDR3. The rearrangement links TRBV9 to TRBJ1-3, with D uncertain. Trimming stripped 0 bases from V and 0 bases from J, with 4 bases between. The germline V gene encodes CDR1 SGDLS and CDR2 YYNGEE. The CDR3 runs 14 residues. The CDR3 DNA reads as TGTGCCAGCAGCGTAGCTGTCTCTGGAAACACCATATATTTT. Amino acid sequence: CASSVAVSGNTIYF.

This sequence joins TRBV11-3 and TRBJ2-1; D might be TRBD1 (6 bases). Germline values: CDR1 SGHNT, CDR2 YENEEA. The CDR3 extends over 13 amino acids. Deletions cut 5 bases from V and 6 bases from J, with 11 bases between. In DNA form, the CDR3 reads TGTGCCAGCAGCGCACAGGGATTCAATGAGCAGTTCTTC. Its protein is CASSAQGFNEQFF.

The chain uses TRBV4-1 and TRBJ2-1; D gene uncertain. The CDR3 is 15 residues long. Germline values: CDR1 MGHRA, CDR2 YSYEKL. Trimming cost V 1 base and J 0 bases, with 7 bases left between them. Here the CDR3 DNA reads TGCGCCAGCAGCCAAGTCCCCCCCTCCTACAATGAGCAGTTCTTC. It translates to CASSQVPPSYNEQFF.

This rearrangement joins TRBV28 to TRBJ1-5; D is uncertain. There are 14 residues in the CDR3. The germline V and J ends were trimmed by 5 bases and 0 bases, with 8 bases remaining between them. The germline V gene has CDR1 MDHEN and CDR2 SYDVKM. For the CDR3, the DNA is TGTGCCAGCAGTCCGACGGTTAGCAATCAGCCCCAGCATTTT. Residues: CASSPTVSNQPQHF.

The gene calls are TRBV29-1 and TRBJ2-3, with 10 bases that match TRBD2. The CDR3 is 15 amino acids. Germline V gene sequence: CDR1 SQVTM, CDR2 ANQGSEA. Trimming removed 6 bases from V and 6 bases from J; junction bases left unmatched: 12. This CDR3 reads CSVYTGLAGEDTQYF. The DNA for the CDR3 is TGCAGCGTGTACACAGGGCTAGCGGGAGAGGATACGCAGTATTTT.

The chain employs TRBV5-1 and TRBJ2-7, with unresolved D. Trimming pared 1 base from V and 2 bases from J, leaving 16 bases between. From germline, CDR1 is SGHRS and CDR2 YFSETQ. This CDR3 is built from 16 residues. Written as DNA, the CDR3 is TGCGCCAGCAGCTTGTCGTCTCGGTCCACAGCCTACGAGCAGTACTTC. This sequence encodes CASSLSSRSTAYEQYF.

The chain links TRBV11-2 to TRBJ1-2; no firm D call. Germline V gives CDR1 SGHAT, CDR2 FQNNGV. CDR3 length: 14 amino acids. V was trimmed by 5 bases and J by 2 bases, leaving 12 bases between them. The CDR3, as DNA: TGTGCCAGCAGCCTTTCCGATAAGAACTATGGCTACACCTTC. Translation gives CASSLSDKNYGYTF. Together with reference TRBV11-2 and TRBJ1-2, the CDR3 gives the full variable domain: EAGVAQSPRYKIIEKRQSVAFWCNPISGHATLYWYQQILGQGPKLLIQFQNNGVVDDSQLPKDRFSAERLKGVDSTLKIQPAKLEDSAVYLCASSLSDKNYGYTFGSGTRLTVV.

The chain recombines TRBV19 with TRBJ1-5; no clear D. Trimming pared 10 bases from V and 0 bases from J, leaving 16 bases between. CDR1 LNHDA and CDR2 SQIVND come from the germline V gene (reference sequence). The CDR3 loop spans 15 amino acids. DNA of the CDR3: TGTGCCACCACCCCACATGCCAATAGCAATCAGCCCCAGCATTTT. It codes for CATTPHANSNQPQHF.

The chain carries TRBV29-1 and TRBJ2-6; the D call may be TRBD1 or TRBD2 (6 bases each). The germline CDR1 and CDR2 sequences are SQVTM and ANQGSEA. V lost 7 bases, J lost 0 bases, and 19 bases lay in between. CDR3 length: 17 amino acids. The CDR3 is CSAGVGGRVSGANVLTF. The CDR3 DNA sequence: TGCAGCGCCGGAGTTGGGGGGCGCGTCTCTGGGGCCAACGTCCTGACTTTC.

The chain links TRBV6-6 to TRBJ2-5; D remains ambiguous. Germline CDR1 MNHNY, CDR2 SVGAGI (reference sequence). V was shortened by 6 bases and J by 4 bases, with 15 bases between the two germline ends. The CDR3 covers 14 residues. Here the CDR3 reads CASRQRASGETQYF. For the CDR3, the DNA is TGTGCCAGCAGGCAGCGAGCTTCGGGAGAGACCCAGTACTTC.

V gene TRBV18 combines with J gene TRBJ2-1; D not resolved. V shed 6 bases and J shed 0 bases, with 12 bases lying between them. CDR3 size: 15 residues. Looked up from germline, CDR1 is KGHSH and CDR2 is LQKENI. The CDR3 loop reads CASSSTAASYNEQFF. The CDR3, as DNA: TGTGCCAGCTCCTCGACGGCGGCCTCCTACAATGAGCAGTTCTTC.

The gene calls are TRBV9 and TRBJ2-6, with D unclear. Germline CDR1 and CDR2: SGDLS and YYNGEE. V lost 2 bases, J lost 2 bases, and 8 bases lay in between. This CDR3 comprises 15 residues. This chain's CDR3 is CASSVLGTGANVLTF. The CDR3 nucleotides read TGTGCCAGCAGCGTCCTGGGTACTGGGGCCAACGTCCTGACTTTC.

V gene TRBV7-2 combines with J gene TRBJ2-3, with no clear D. The CDR3 contains 15 residues. Trimming removed 0 bases from V and 6 bases from J, with 13 bases in between. CDR1 is SGHTA and CDR2 is FQGNSA in the germline V gene. For the CDR3, the DNA is TGTGCCAGCAGCTTAGCGGGTGCCTCCTCGGATACGCAGTATTTT. As protein: CASSLAGASSDTQYF.